A selection of T cell receptor beta chains follows, all from one sample in a study of Tregs in tolerant kidney transplant recipients. Sequencing used immunoSEQ multiplex PCR; TCRdb keeps in-frame clones, though not all of them. The sample includes over 55,000 clones, more than 70% of them seen just once. Sequencing was carried out using CD4+ T cells from blood. The source of these receptors is a human donor in good health. CDR3s include the opening cysteine and the closing phenylalanine or tryptophan.

TRBJ2-3 15 TRBV14 CASSHGQGKTDTQYF
TRBJ1-1 13 TRBV7-9 CASSLVTEREAFF
TRBJ2-5 13 TRBV19 CASSMSPPETQYF
TRBJ2-7 15 TRBV9 CASSVAGGHAYEQYF
TRBJ2-3 13 TRBV9 CASSLTGTDTQYF
TRBJ2-3 15 TRBV6-5 CATAGRDSSTDTQYF
TRBJ1-1 17 TRBV5-1 CASSLEVGGPMNTEAFF
TRBJ2-4 16 TRBV11-3 CASSLGKLGAKNIQYF
TRBJ1-1 13 TRBV5-1 CASSPVSNTEAFF
TRBJ2-3 14 TRBV5-4 CASSKTGGRDTQYF
TRBJ1-5 15 TRBV2 CASSEEAGIGQPQHF
TRBJ2-3 12 TRBV7-2 CASSFSSDTQYF
TRBJ2-3 14 TRBV5-1 CASSSVPGDSEVNF
TRBJ2-5 13 TRBV15 CATRRQGEKTQYF
TRBJ1-5 17 TRBV19 CASSPTAVFMGNQPQHF
TRBJ2-7 16 TRBV27 CASSSPGGRGTYEQYF
TRBJ2-1 15 TRBV6-5 CASSYGGSSYNEQFF
TRBJ1-2 14 TRBV11-3 CASSLLGTDYGYTF
TRBJ1-1 15 TRBV5-1 CASSLGRVGNTEAFF
TRBJ1-4 15 TRBV7-8 CASSLGGGTNEKLFF
TRBJ2-3 15 TRBV11-2 CASSPGQGGADTQYF
TRBJ2-7 12 TRBV7-2 CASSPNDYEQYF
TRBJ2-3 15 TRBV2 CASRTPRGSTDTQYF
TRBJ2-7 13 TRBV5-4 CASSLAFSHEQYF
TRBJ2-7 11 TRBV4-3 CASSHHYEQYF
TRBJ1-3 13 TRBV30 CAWSVWTGNTIYF
TRBJ2-1 12 TRBV7-6 CASSSLLYEQFF
TRBJ2-7 14 TRBV27 CASSFGGLPYEQYF
TRBJ1-6 13 TRBV6-5 CAIRRARDSPLHF
TRBJ2-5 11 TRBV12-5 CASGQRETQYF
TRBJ1-2 15 TRBV6-6 CASSPRATSNYGYTF
TRBJ2-3 15 TRBV9 CASSRDGRITDTQYF
TRBJ1-1 13 TRBV15 CATSLWGNTEAFF
TRBJ1-5 18 TRBV7-2 CASSLDTRGTYSNQPQHF
TRBJ2-7 11 TRBV2 CASTQGNEQYF
TRBJ1-5 13 TRBV7-3 CASSLMPGQPQHF
TRBJ2-7 16 TRBV11-2 CATKGRLRGSRTEQYF
TRBJ2-3 14 TRBV4-2 CASSRNRATDTQYF
TRBJ1-4 14 TRBV5-1 CASSPTPRGEKLFF
TRBJ2-1 15 TRBV19 CASMGVGFSYNEQFF
TRBJ2-7 13 TRBV4-1 CASSRLGESRQYF
TRBJ1-1 13 TRBV9 CASSVDLGDEAFF
TRBJ1-1 13 TRBV30 CAWRSLSFGEAFF
TRBJ2-7 13 TRBV6-5 CASTRGTSYEQYF
TRBJ1-1 15 TRBV5-4 CASSSYRGVNTEAFF
TRBJ2-3 15 TRBV7-3 CASSIGLEATDTQYF
TRBJ1-2 13 TRBV30 CAWSDTGGYGYTF
TRBJ2-1 14 TRBV7-2 CASNTGVRYNEQFF
TRBJ1-5 15 TRBV10-3 CAISENGDSNQPQHF
TRBJ1-2 14 TRBV2 CASSPIFRDYGYTF
TRBJ2-5 13 TRBV29-1 CSVGGAFQETQYF
TRBJ1-2 15 TRBV7-2 CASSLRDRAEWGYTF